Following are 5 T cell receptor beta chains from one sample sequenced in a study of early T cells in non-severe SARS-CoV-2 infection. From the 5' RACE reads, TCRdb called clonotypes with MiXCR, one entry per CDR3 protein. The sample holds roughly 72,000 distinct CDR3 sequences, roughly 13% seen once. The sample taken for sequencing was whole blood. These receptors came from an adult who was a healthcare worker with PCR-confirmed SARS-CoV-2 infection or an uninfected control (not recorded which).

This chain uses TRBV20-1 with TRBJ2-7, with 9 bases lining up with TRBD2. The V gene's germline CDR1 is DFQATT and CDR2 SNEGSKA (reference sequence). Trimming took 3 bases from V and 2 from J; bases not matched to a gene: 5. CDR3 size: 14 residues. The CDR3 spells CSARRASGTYEQYF. The CDR3 nucleotides read TGCAGTGCTAGGAGGGCTAGCGGGACCTACGAGCAGTACTTC.

The sample holds many counts of this clonotype. This chain uses TRBV7-8 with TRBJ2-1, with a possible D match to TRBD2 (5 bases). V lost 0 bases, J lost 8 bases, and 14 bases lay in between. Germline CDR1 and CDR2: SGHVS and FQNEAQ. There are 15 residues in the CDR3. CDR3 sequence (DNA): TGTGCCAGCAGCTTAGCGGCTAGCTCGAGGGATGAGCAGTTCTTC. It translates to CASSLAASSRDEQFF.

This chain joins TRBV9 and TRBJ1-3; the D gene is possibly TRBD1 (6 bases). There are 13 residues in the CDR3. CDR1 and CDR2 from the germline V gene are SGDLS and YYNGEE. V lost 7 bases to trimming and J lost 0 bases, with 8 bases between them. The DNA for the CDR3 is TGTGCCAGCGCAGGGGTCTCTGGAAACACCATATATTTT. Residues: CASAGVSGNTIYF.

This clonotype was recorded a few times. The chain joins TRBV7-9 to TRBJ2-2; the match to TRBD2 covers 12 bases. V lost 10 bases to trimming and J lost 5 bases; unmatched junction nucleotides: 8. The CDR3 covers 15 residues. Germline lookup yields CDR1 SEHNR and CDR2 FQNEAQ (reference sequence). The CDR3 reads CAIETSGGWTGELFF. CDR3 sequence (DNA): TGTGCCATCGAGACTAGCGGGGGATGGACCGGGGAGCTGTTTTTT.

There are many counts of this clonotype. This rearrangement joins TRBV7-9 to TRBJ2-7; D remains ambiguous. The CDR3 contains 13 residues. V was clipped by 6 bases and J by 7 bases, with 16 bases between them. The germline CDR1 and CDR2 sequences are SEHNR and FQNEAQ (reference sequence). In nucleotides, the CDR3 is TGTGCCAGCAGAAACCGGACCGCCAAGGAGCAGTACTTC. This sequence encodes CASRNRTAKEQYF.